These 24 T cell receptor beta chains were all obtained from the same sample, sequenced in a study of OX40 agonist ivuxolimab in advanced cancers. Libraries were prepared by immunoSEQ multiplex PCR; TCRdb keeps only in-frame clonotypes and omits some of them. Of approximately 74,000 clones listed, around 80% were seen once; the top ten hold around 5.1%. Specimen: CD4+ or CD8+ T cells sorted from blood, collected in a trial of the OX40 agonist ivuxolimab. The receptor source for this set is an adult with an advanced solid tumor such as melanoma, head and neck, liver or kidney cancer.

The rearrangement joins TRBV5-4 to TRBJ2-3; perhaps TRBD1 as D (7 bases). The CDR3 contains 17 residues. V was cut by 1 base and J by 4 bases, with 19 bases left in between. Germline V CDR1 and CDR2: SGHNT, YYREEE (reference sequence). Here the CDR3 DNA reads TGTGCCAGCAGCTTGAGACCCGGGGGCCAGGGGGCAGATACGCAGTATTTT. The encoded protein is CASSLRPGGQGADTQYF.

The count of this clone is one. This chain connects TRBV18 to TRBJ1-2; 7 nucleotides agree with TRBD1. Unmatched junction bases numbered 6, after V lost 6 bases and J lost 2 bases. Germline V gives CDR1 KGHSH, CDR2 LQKENI. This CDR3 is built from 14 residues. The CDR3 region is CASSLGGQNYGYTF. The CDR3 nucleotides read TGTGCCAGCTCCCTAGGGGGACAGAACTATGGCTACACCTTC.

The chain carries TRBV29-1 and TRBJ1-1; perhaps TRBD1 as D (5 bases). This CDR3 comprises 14 residues. Per the germline V gene, CDR1 is SQVTM and CDR2 is ANQGSEA. Trimming stripped 4 bases from V and 4 bases from J, with 16 bases between. The DNA for the CDR3 is TGCAGCGTTGCGCTGGGGAGGGGAGGCACTGAAGCTTTCTTT. This encodes CSVALGRGGTEAFF.

The CDR3 sequence is CATTGLAGGPSGELFF. CDR3 nucleotides: TGTGCCACCACGGGACTAGCGGGAGGGCCCTCCGGGGAGCTGTTTTTT. The V and J genes are TRBV10-3 and TRBJ2-2; 16 bases agree with TRBD2. The CDR3 extends over 16 amino acids. CDR1 is ENHRY and CDR2 is SYGVKD in the germline V gene. The V segment lost 10 bases and the J segment 6 bases; nucleotides outside the gene matches: 8.

For the CDR3, the DNA is TGTGCCAGCAGTTTAAGGCCTTCGGGGGATCGAAATGAAAAACTGTTTTTT. It codes for CASSLRPSGDRNEKLFF. This sequence joins TRBV27 and TRBJ1-4; tentatively, D is TRBD1 (5 bases). Looked up from germline, CDR1 is MNHEY and CDR2 is SMNVEV (reference sequence). Trimming left V 2 bases short and J 5 bases short, with 18 bases between. The CDR3 covers 17 residues.

CDR3 sequence: CASRIGLANNEQFF. CDR3 sequence (DNA): TGTGCCAGCAGGATAGGTCTGGCGAACAATGAGCAGTTCTTC. This chain uses TRBV27 with TRBJ2-1; D not certain. Between the trimmed V and J ends, which lost 6 bases and 5 bases, there was a span of 14 bases. CDR3 length: 14 amino acids. Per germline, CDR1 MNHEY and CDR2 SMNVEV (reference sequence).

V usage is TRBV27 and J usage is TRBJ2-3; no clear D. V lost 2 bases and J lost 2, with 5 bases in between. The CDR3 spans 13 residues. Germline values: CDR1 MNHEY, CDR2 SMNVEV (reference sequence). CDR3 loop: CASSLRVTDTQYF. The CDR3 nucleotides read TGTGCCAGCAGTTTAAGGGTCACAGATACGCAGTATTTT.

J is TRBJ1-2 and V is TRBV28; 7 bases fit TRBD1. This CDR3 spans 12 amino acids. Germline-derived CDR1 and CDR2 are MDHEN and SYDVKM. Trimming cost V 11 bases and J 3 bases; bases outside gene matches: 6. CDR3 nucleotides: TGTGCCTCCTCTCAGGGGGACTATGGCTACACCTTC. Its translation: CASSQGDYGYTF.

V usage is TRBV7-2 and J usage is TRBJ2-5; the D is unclear. V was shortened by 5 bases and J by 1 base, with 11 bases between the two germline ends. This CDR3 comprises 14 residues. Germline assignment: CDR1 SGHTA and CDR2 FQGNSA. The CDR3 nucleotides are TGTGCCAGCAGCCCTGGACGGGCCCAAGAGACCCAGTACTTC. Translating gives CASSPGRAQETQYF.

This clone occurred a few times. This rearrangement joins TRBV5-5 to TRBJ1-2, with D perhaps matching TRBD1 (5 bases). Germline CDR1 reads SGHKS; CDR2 reads YYEKEE (reference sequence). V was cut by 4 bases and J by 5 bases, with 18 bases left in between. The CDR3 loop spans 15 amino acids. The CDR3 DNA follows: TGTGCCAGCAGCCCCACCGGGGCAGGGTCGTATGGCTACACCTTC. It translates to CASSPTGAGSYGYTF.

The chain recombines TRBV2 with TRBJ2-2, with a weak D call TRBD2 (5 bases). CDR1 is SNHLY, CDR2 FYNNEI, per germline. V was pared by 7 bases and J by 7 bases, with 10 bases between. The CDR3 extends over 12 amino acids. The CDR3: CASTYGVGELFF. The CDR3 nucleotides are TGTGCCAGCACCTACGGGGTCGGGGAGCTGTTTTTT.

The chain is built from TRBV6-6 and TRBJ1-3, with TRBD1 matching over 7 bases. The length of the CDR3 is 16 residues. Unmatched junction bases numbered 6, after V lost 4 bases and J lost 0 bases. Germline V gene data show CDR1 as MNHNY and CDR2 as SVGAGI (reference sequence). CDR3 sequence: CASSLQGTSSGNTIYF. DNA for the CDR3: TGTGCCAGCAGTTTACAGGGGACGAGCTCTGGAAACACCATATATTTT.

The chain is built from TRBV29-1 and TRBJ2-3; 11 bases map to TRBD2. The CDR3 has 13 residues. With V trimmed by 7 bases and J by 5 bases, 5 bases remained unmatched. CDR1 is SQVTM, CDR2 ANQGSEA, per germline. The CDR3: CSASGGKGDTQYF. The DNA of the CDR3 is TGCAGCGCTAGCGGGGGGAAGGGAGATACGCAGTATTTT.

Only a few counts were recorded for this clone. This chain joins TRBV28 and TRBJ2-3; 7 bases are a match to TRBD2. Germline V gives CDR1 MDHEN, CDR2 SYDVKM. Losses at the gene ends were 3 bases for V and 3 bases for J; bases not matched to a gene: 9. The CDR3 loop spans 16 amino acids. The CDR3 DNA reads as TGTGCCAGCAGTTTCGGGGCGGGAGTAAGAACAGATACGCAGTATTTT. Amino acid sequence: CASSFGAGVRTDTQYF.

CDR3 in DNA: TGTGCCAGCAGCTTACAGGGAATAGGTGAGCAGTTCTTC. Amino acids: CASSLQGIGEQFF. This chain uses TRBV7-8 with TRBJ2-1; TRBD1 might be the D (5 bases). This CDR3 has 13 amino acids. CDR1 SGHVS and CDR2 FQNEAQ come from the germline V gene. V was shortened by 2 bases and J by 9 bases, with 11 bases between the two germline ends.

This chain links TRBV28 with TRBJ1-6; TRBD1 aligns across 8 bases. The CDR3 length is 16 residues. The V gene's germline CDR1 is MDHEN and CDR2 SYDVKM. Losses at the gene ends were 5 bases for V and 6 bases for J; bases not matched to a gene: 9. The CDR3 bases are TGTGCCAGCAGTCTCCCGCAGGGGGCTGCTAATTCACCCCTCCACTTT. Residues: CASSLPQGAANSPLHF. Supplemented by reference TRBV28 and TRBJ1-6, the full variable domain reads DVKVTQSSRYLVKRTGEKVFLECVQDMDHENMFWYRQDPGLGLRLIYFSYDVKMKEKGDIPEGYSVSREKKERFSLILESASTNQTSMYLCASSLPQGAANSPLHFGNGTRLTVT.

This clone is medium-sized (0.01 to 0.1%) by share. V usage is TRBV7-2 and J usage is TRBJ2-3; TRBD2 agrees at 12 bases. After removal of 6 bases from V and 11 bases from J, the junction contained 15 bases not matched to a gene. CDR1 SGHTA and CDR2 FQGNSA come from the germline V gene. CDR3 length: 16 amino acids. The CDR3 reads CASRPGLAGPVGEQYF. For the CDR3, the DNA is TGTGCCAGCAGGCCAGGACTAGCGGGACCCGTGGGAGAGCAGTATTTT.

The chain carries TRBV28 and TRBJ2-1, with a possible D match to TRBD1 (5 bases). This CDR3 is 15 amino acids long. V lost 2 bases and J 3 bases, leaving 11 bases between the germline ends. The germline V gene encodes CDR1 MDHEN and CDR2 SYDVKM. Here the CDR3 reads CASSLEGVDYNEQFF. The CDR3 DNA reads as TGTGCCAGCAGTTTAGAAGGGGTGGACTACAATGAGCAGTTCTTC.

CDR3 sequence: CASSLQGANGNTIYF. The CDR3 DNA is TGTGCCAGCAGCTTACAGGGGGCTAATGGAAACACCATATATTTT. This chain uses TRBV7-2 with TRBJ1-3; 8 bases are shared with TRBD1. Germline lookup yields CDR1 SGHTA and CDR2 FQGNSA. The CDR3 covers 15 residues. The J segment lost 3 bases and the V segment lost 2 bases, leaving 3 bases of the junction unmatched. Full variable domain (outside the CDR3, taken from reference TRBV7-2 and TRBJ1-3): GAGVSQSPSNKVTEKGKDVELRCDPISGHTALYWYRQSLGQGLEFLIYFQGNSAPDKSGLPSDRFSAERTGGSVSTLTIQRTQQEDSAVYLCASSLQGANGNTIYFGEGSWLTVV.

This clone was recorded only once. The chain uses TRBV29-1 and TRBJ2-7, with 8 bases that match TRBD2. CDR1 is SQVTM, CDR2 ANQGSEA, per germline. V was pared by 6 bases and J by 4 bases, with 11 bases of the junction left unmatched. This CDR3 spans 14 amino acids. The CDR3 sequence: CSVEKAGAGYEQYF. The CDR3 coding sequence is TGCAGCGTCGAAAAAGCGGGAGCGGGGTACGAGCAGTACTTC.

The chain carries TRBV11-2 and TRBJ2-5, with a tentative D call TRBD1 (5 bases). The germline CDR1 and CDR2 sequences are SGHAT and FQNNGV. Trimming took 1 base from V and 1 from J, leaving 10 bases between them. The CDR3 contains 15 residues. For the CDR3, the DNA is TGTGCCAGCAGCTTAGGGGGCTACCCCCAAGAGACCCAGTACTTC. The encoded protein is CASSLGGYPQETQYF. Looking up the rest from reference TRBV11-2 and TRBJ2-5 gives the full variable domain: EAGVAQSPRYKIIEKRQSVAFWCNPISGHATLYWYQQILGQGPKLLIQFQNNGVVDDSQLPKDRFSAERLKGVDSTLKIQPAKLEDSAVYLCASSLGGYPQETQYFGPGTRLLVL.

The chain carries TRBV5-1 and TRBJ2-3, with 9 nucleotides matching TRBD2. Unmatched junction bases numbered 8, after V lost 0 bases and J lost 0 bases. Germline CDR1 reads SGHRS; CDR2 reads YFSETQ. CDR3 length: 18 amino acids. The CDR3 loop reads CASSLVAGAFSSTDTQYF. Written as DNA, the CDR3 is TGCGCCAGCAGCTTGGTAGCGGGAGCCTTCTCTAGCACAGATACGCAGTATTTT.

Points on this clone: The junction shows a germline mismatch at one end, possibly a read error. The V call is TRBV7-7, the J call TRBJ2-2, with a possible D match to TRBD1 (5 bases). Germline CDR1 is SSHAT and CDR2 is FNYEAQ (reference sequence). The CDR3 is made up of 12 amino acids. The CDR3 is CASSFRAGELFF. The CDR3, as DNA: TGTGCTAGCAGCTTCAGGGCCGGGGAGCTGTTTTTT.

V is TRBV5-1 and J is TRBJ2-1; 9 bases agree with TRBD1. The CDR3 length is 16 residues. Germline trimming cut 1 base from V and 8 bases from J; bases unmatched to any gene: 10. CDR1 is SGHRS and CDR2 is YFSETQ in the germline V gene. The CDR3 DNA reads as TGCGCCAGCAGCTTGTCAGGGGACAGGGTCTTCTATGAGCAGTTCTTC. Translated: CASSLSGDRVFYEQFF.